The 17 T cell receptor beta chains in this list originate from one sample, sequenced in a study of regulatory T cells in long-lasting Graves disease. Noted time point: newly diagnosed GD, antithyroid drugs for less than 3 months. Following extraction of RNA from PBMCs, that RNA was used to make the TCR library. Arm-PCR of CDR3 regions and iRepertoire HTBI primers were used to build TCR beta libraries. TCRdb itself ran the multiplex PCR reads through MiXCR, one entry per CDR3 protein. The sample has about 500,000 distinct CDR3 sequences, around 15% seen once. The same data also went into a second study, on T cells in Graves' hyperthyroidism and ophthalmopathy.

This specimen consisted of peripheral blood mononuclear cells (PBMCs), obtained at new diagnosis, from a patient treated with antithyroid drugs. The origin of the receptors is a man aged 40-50 years with Graves disease.

At least ten counts were recorded for this clonotype. The rearrangement uses TRBV20-1 and TRBJ2-3; the D gene could be TRBD1 or TRBD2 (5 bases each). V was clipped by 0 bases and J by 14 bases, with 15 bases between them. The V gene's germline CDR1 is DFQATT and CDR2 SNEGSKA (reference sequence). The length of the CDR3 is 12 residues. The CDR3 bases are TGCAGTGCTAGAGAAGATTGGGACCACCGGTATTTT. Translated, it gives CSAREDWDHRYF.

This clonotype was recorded at least ten times. The chain joins TRBV20-1 to TRBJ2-7, with D perhaps TRBD2 (7 bases). The ends were cut back, 3 bases at V and 6 bases at J, with 12 bases in the middle. This CDR3 spans 12 amino acids. In germline, CDR1 is DFQATT, CDR2 SNEGSKA (reference sequence). The CDR3 is CSAREGGGEQYF. The CDR3 DNA sequence: TGCAGTGCTAGGGAGGGGGGGGGCGAGCAGTACTTC.

The table lists this clonotype with many counts. The chain couples TRBV5-1 to TRBJ1-2, with a possible D match to TRBD1 (5 bases). Germline CDR1 reads SGHRS; CDR2 reads YFSETQ. CDR3 length: 14 residues. The V end was cut by 4 bases, the J end by 8 bases, with 18 bases between. The CDR3 loop reads CASSGSDNLYGYTF. CDR3 DNA: TGCGCCAGCAGCGGGTCGGACAATTTGTACGGCTACACCTTC. Drawing the rest from reference TRBV5-1 and TRBJ1-2, the complete variable domain is KAGVTQTPRYLIKTRGQQVTLSCSPISGHRSVSWYQQTPGQGLQFLFEYFSETQRNKGNFPGRFSGRQFSNSRSEMNVSTLELGDSALYLCASSGSDNLYGYTFGSGTRLTVV.

This clonotype came up many times. The chain joins TRBV7-2 to TRBJ2-5; the D is unclear. Germline lookup yields CDR1 SGHTA and CDR2 FQGNSA. V lost 5 bases to trimming and J lost 4 bases, with 11 bases between them. CDR3 length: 13 amino acids. CDR3 DNA: TGTGCCAGCAGCGGTCGGGTTACAGAGACCCAGTACTTC. Residues: CASSGRVTETQYF.

With respect to this clonotype: A far more abundant clone sits one base away, making this likely a read error. CDR3 DNA: TGTGCCAGCAGCTTAGAGGCTAGCTACAATGAGCAGTACTTC. It yields the protein CASSLEASYNEQYF. The V gene is TRBV11-3, the J gene TRBJ2-5, with D perhaps matching TRBD2 (5 bases). Germline lookup yields CDR1 SGHNT and CDR2 YENEEA. Trimming removed 0 bases at V and 11 bases at J, with 16 bases between. This CDR3 has 14 residues. The whole variable domain, filled in from reference TRBV11-3 and TRBJ2-5, reads EAGVVQSPRYKIIEKKQPVAFWCNPISGHNTLYWYLQNLGQGPELLIRYENEEAVDDSQLPKDRFSAERLKGVDSTLKIQPAELGDSAVYLCASSLEASYNEQYFGPGTRLLVL.

The V gene is TRBV28, the J gene TRBJ2-7, with D uncertain. Germline CDR1 reads MDHEN; CDR2 reads SYDVKM. Trimming took off 3 bases at V and 2 bases at J, with 8 bases between the two ends. This CDR3 region has 13 residues. The DNA for the CDR3 is TGTGCCAGCAGTTTTATCGTTCCCTACGAGCAGTACTTC. It encodes CASSFIVPYEQYF. The variable domain in full, completed from reference TRBV28 and TRBJ2-7, reads DVKVTQSSRYLVKRTGEKVFLECVQDMDHENMFWYRQDPGLGLRLIYFSYDVKMKEKGDIPEGYSVSREKKERFSLILESASTNQTSMYLCASSFIVPYEQYFGPGTRLTVT.

A few counts support this clonotype. This chain joins TRBV6-1 and TRBJ2-7; D perhaps matches TRBD2 (6 bases). Germline CDR1 reads MNHNS; CDR2 reads SASEGT. V was pared by 7 bases and J by 3 bases, with 19 bases between. The CDR3 is made up of 15 amino acids. The CDR3 sequence is CASIAGGLTYYEQYF. The DNA for the CDR3 is TGTGCCAGCATAGCAGGAGGGCTCACCTACTACGAGCAGTACTTC.

This clonotype was seen at least ten times. The gene calls are TRBV11-1 and TRBJ2-1; weak D call: TRBD2 (5 bases). This CDR3 spans 14 amino acids. CDR1 and CDR2 (germline): SGHAT, FQDESV (reference sequence). Trimming pared 4 bases from V and 4 bases from J, leaving 11 bases between. CDR3 region: CASSSRGKYNEQFF. In DNA, the CDR3 is TGTGCCAGCAGCTCCCGGGGTAAATACAATGAGCAGTTCTTC.

The V and J genes are TRBV7-2 and TRBJ2-7; 15 positions agree with TRBD2. V was pared by 5 bases and J by 5 bases, with 7 bases of the junction left unmatched. The germline gives CDR1 SGHTA, CDR2 FQGNSA. The CDR3 is made up of 16 amino acids. CDR3 in DNA: TGTGCCAGCAGCCCCAGGGGGACTAGCGGGAGGAACGAGCAGTACTTC. It translates to CASSPRGTSGRNEQYF.

This clonotype has ten or more counts. The chain combines TRBV7-8 with TRBJ2-7, with 8 bases matching TRBD1. The CDR3 loop spans 13 amino acids. The germline gives CDR1 SGHVS, CDR2 FQNEAQ. The V and J ends lost 5 bases and 6 bases, in that order; junction bases with no gene match: 6. DNA of the CDR3: TGTGCCAGCAGCGTCAGGGGGCCTCGCGAGCAGTACTTC. Translation: CASSVRGPREQYF. The full variable domain, its missing parts supplied by reference TRBV7-8 and TRBJ2-7, is GAGVSQSPRYKVAKRGQDVALRCDPISGHVSLFWYQQALGQGPEFLTYFQNEAQLDKSGLPSDRFFAERPEGSVSTLKIQRTQQEDSAVYLCASSVRGPREQYFGPGTRLTVT.

This clonotype was observed many times. V gene TRBV2 combines with J gene TRBJ2-7; 7 bases fit TRBD2. Germline V gives CDR1 SNHLY, CDR2 FYNNEI. The CDR3 sequence is 14 residues long. V lost 10 bases to trimming and J lost 5 bases; unmatched junction nucleotides: 14. CDR3 coding DNA: TGTGCCACCCCGGGGGAGCGGGGTAGGGACGAGCAGTACTTC. This codes for CATPGERGRDEQYF.

The chain is built from TRBV27 and TRBJ1-6, with D perhaps TRBD1 (5 bases). The CDR3 runs to 17 residues. Trimming pared 6 bases from V and 0 bases from J, leaving 15 bases between. Germline CDR1 and CDR2: MNHEY and SMNVEV (reference sequence). The DNA for the CDR3 is TGTGCCAGCAGACGGGACGTGGCCCTCTCCTATAATTCACCCCTCCACTTT. It is translated as CASRRDVALSYNSPLHF.

This clonotype was found many times. The gene calls are TRBV2 and TRBJ2-1; 9 positions match TRBD2. J lost 4 bases, V lost 6 bases, and 4 bases had no gene match. The CDR3 is 14 amino acids. Germline loops: CDR1 SNHLY, CDR2 FYNNEI. This CDR3 is CASRLAGEYNEQFF. The DNA of the CDR3 is TGTGCCAGCAGATTAGCGGGAGAGTACAATGAGCAGTTCTTC.

This clonotype was observed at least ten times. V and J are TRBV20-1 and TRBJ2-7; either TRBD1 or TRBD2 may supply D (5 bases each). Trimming took 1 base from V and 3 from J, leaving 13 bases between them. Germline V gives CDR1 DFQATT, CDR2 SNEGSKA (reference sequence). The CDR3 contains 14 residues. As DNA, the CDR3 is TGCAGTGCTAGAGGGGACCCATACTACTACGAGCAGTACTTC. Amino acids: CSARGDPYYYEQYF.

The J gene is TRBJ2-7, the V gene TRBV28, with 7 bases fitting TRBD1. After removal of 5 bases from V and 2 bases from J, the junction contained 9 bases not matched to a gene. Germline-derived CDR1 and CDR2 are MDHEN and SYDVKM. The CDR3 length is 15 residues. In nucleotides, the CDR3 is TGTGCCAGCAGTCCGGACAGGAATCGTCCCTACGAGCAGTACTTC. Residues: CASSPDRNRPYEQYF.

This clonotype was recorded at least ten times. The chain has TRBV6-1 and TRBJ1-5; no firm D call. The germline V gene encodes CDR1 MNHNS and CDR2 SASEGT. This CDR3 is built from 13 residues. V was pared by 3 bases and J by 1 base, with 4 bases between. Here the CDR3 DNA reads TGTGCCAGCAGTGAGGAGAGCAATCAGCCCCAGCATTTT. Its protein is CASSEESNQPQHF.

This clonotype was seen at least ten times. V and J are TRBV11-2 and TRBJ2-2; the match to TRBD2 covers 11 bases. The CDR3 is 17 residues long. The ends lost 5 bases at V and 6 bases at J; junction bases unmatched: 11. Germline V CDR1 and CDR2: SGHAT, FQNNGV. The CDR3 DNA is TGTGCCAGCAGCCCGACGACTAGCGGGAATGGGGCCGGGGAGCTGTTTTTT. Translation: CASSPTTSGNGAGELFF.